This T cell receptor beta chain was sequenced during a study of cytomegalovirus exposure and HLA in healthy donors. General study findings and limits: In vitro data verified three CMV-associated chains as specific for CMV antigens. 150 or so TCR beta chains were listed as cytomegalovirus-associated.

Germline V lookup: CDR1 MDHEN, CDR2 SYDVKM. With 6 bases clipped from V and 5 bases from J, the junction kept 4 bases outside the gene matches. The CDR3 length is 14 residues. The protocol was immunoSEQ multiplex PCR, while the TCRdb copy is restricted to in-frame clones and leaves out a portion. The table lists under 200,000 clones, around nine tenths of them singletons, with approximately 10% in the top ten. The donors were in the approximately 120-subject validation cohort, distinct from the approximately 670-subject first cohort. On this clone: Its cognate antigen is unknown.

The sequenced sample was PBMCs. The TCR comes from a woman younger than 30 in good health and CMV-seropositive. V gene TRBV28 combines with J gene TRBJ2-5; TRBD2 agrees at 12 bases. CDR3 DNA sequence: TGTGCCAGCAGCCGACTAGCGGGAGTGGAGACCCAGTACTTC. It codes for CASSRLAGVETQYF.